The entry that follows covers one T cell receptor beta chain sequence. Its target is unknown. Trimming took off 6 bases at V and 9 bases at J, with 13 bases between the two ends. CDR1 MNHNY and CDR2 SVGAGI come from the germline V gene (reference sequence). The CDR3 is 12 amino acids. The data were produced by immunoSEQ multiplex PCR, yet TCRdb's version contains in-frame clones alone and is incomplete. The sample yields roughly 500,000 clones, around 96% seen once. These data originate in a study of shared clonotypes between healthy human individuals. The overall study: Participating donors consisted of two women and a few men aged 18 to 49.

Study results and caveats: Relative to clonotypes present in all four donors, those not shared had lower generation probabilities. Of the naive CD4 clonotypes, roughly 5% were shared across a few donors.

Sequenced: naive CD4+ T cells sorted from blood. Subset reported: CD45RA+ positively selected. The chain employs TRBV6-6 and TRBJ2-3; no clear D gene. This receptor was identified in a woman under 40 in good health. The CDR3 reads CASRPPSGTQYF. CDR3 nucleotide sequence: TGTGCCAGCAGACCACCCTCGGGCACGCAGTATTTT.